This TCR beta chain was sequenced for a study of post-analysis software for immune sequencing data. Study-wide findings and caveats: Pronounced co-clustering by F measure was evident among identically batched samples. Controls had lower frequencies than patients of four or five TRBV segments, which included TRBV5-6, TRBV5-1 and TRBV20-1. Controls showed significantly higher normalized Chao1 diversity than did multiple sclerosis patients.

J was trimmed by 10 bases and V by 7 bases; bases with no gene match: 8. Per germline, CDR1 SQVTM and CDR2 ANQGSEA. The CDR3 length is 12 residues. Comments on this clonotype: What it binds is not known.

The authors incorporated unique molecular identifiers into the TCR beta cDNA libraries. TCRdb re-called the PCR reads with MiXCR, one entry per CDR3 protein. The sample includes hundreds of thousands of distinct CDR3 sequences, 25% to 30% seen only once; the top ten take roughly 0.53%. The V gene is TRBV29-1, the J gene TRBJ2-1, with 9 bases that match TRBD2. The sample consisted of blood. The sequence was obtained from a girl aged 5-17 years with multiple sclerosis. CDR3 DNA sequence: TGCAGCGCCGTAGCGGGAGTGATGGAGCAGTTCTTC. It is translated as CSAVAGVMEQFF.